This is a list of T cell receptor beta chains from one sample in a study of yellow fever vaccine responses in identical twins. TCRdb independently ran MiXCR on the RT-PCR reads; one entry per CDR3 protein. This table has fewer than 5,000 distinct CDR3 sequences, roughly 91% appearing once. This material consisted of T cells from blood (PBMCs), unsorted or a sorted subset (not recorded which), taken before or after yellow fever vaccination (not recorded which). These receptors were collected from a woman aged 18 to 35 who received the yellow fever vaccine. Each CDR3 is given with its conserved first and last residue. A D gene is named only where the DNA matches it firmly. Expanded clones are given a class, and other clones once, few, many or no size at all.

j_call,cdr3_length,v_call,clone_size,d_call,cdr3_nt,cdr3_aa
TRBJ1-1,14,TRBV13,-,-,TGTGCCAGCGAAACCCGGACGACGAACACTGAAGCTTTCTTT,CASETRTTNTEAFF
TRBJ1-2,15,TRBV6-2/TRBV6-3,few,TRBD1,TGTGCCAGCAGTTACGCAGAGACAGGGGGGTATGGCTACACCTTC,CASSYAETGGYGYTF
TRBJ1-2,13,TRBV10-3,-,-,TGTGCCATCAGTGAGGGAGGCGACTATGGCTACACCTTC,CAISEGGDYGYTF
TRBJ2-5,10,TRBV29-1,-,-,TGCAGCGCCCTGGGGGAGACCCAGTACTTC,CSALGETQYF
TRBJ1-1,14,TRBV7-2,few,-,TGTGCCAGCAGCGCGGACAGAAAGAACACTGAAGCTTTCTTT,CASSADRKNTEAFF
TRBJ2-1,16,TRBV10-1,-,TRBD1,TGCGCCAGCAGTGAAGACAGGGGGATGTCATACAATGAGCAGTTCTTC,CASSEDRGMSYNEQFF
TRBJ2-1,15,TRBV4-2,-,-,TGTGCCAGCAGCGGGCTGGGGGGCTCCTACAATGAGCAGTTCTTC,CASSGLGGSYNEQFF
TRBJ2-1,17,TRBV5-1,few,TRBD2,TGCGCCAGCAGCCTCGGGACTAGCGGGCTAACCTACAATGAGCAGTTCTTC,CASSLGTSGLTYNEQFF
TRBJ2-2,16,TRBV11-1,-,TRBD2,TGTGCCAGCAGCTTAGGTCCAATCGGACTAGGCGGGGAGCTGTTTTTT,CASSLGPIGLGGELFF
TRBJ2-3,14,TRBV11-1,-,-,TGTGCCAGCAGCTTAGCGGGTTCCACAGATACGCAGTATTTT,CASSLAGSTDTQYF
TRBJ2-5,13,TRBV29-1,-,-,TGCAGCGTTGCCCCGACAGGTCAAGAGACCCAGTACTTC,CSVAPTGQETQYF
TRBJ2-5,11,TRBV12-3/TRBV12-4,-,-,TGTGCCAGCAGTCCACAGGGGACCCAGTACTTC,CASSPQGTQYF
TRBJ2-1,11,TRBV6-1,-,-,TGTGCCAGCAGCTGGGTTACTGAGCAGTTCTTC,CASSWVTEQFF
TRBJ2-5,13,TRBV7-3,-,-,TGTGCCAGCAGCTCCGGGACATTAGAGACCCAGTACTTC,CASSSGTLETQYF
TRBJ1-5,17,TRBV11-2,few,-,TGTGCCAGCAGCCCATCGGCTCTGACTTCTAGCAATCAGCCCCAGCATTTT,CASSPSALTSSNQPQHF
TRBJ2-7,15,TRBV2,-,-,TGTGCCAGCAGTGAGGACCTAGCTGGGGCATACGAGCAGTACTTC,CASSEDLAGAYEQYF
TRBJ1-3,16,TRBV4-1,-,TRBD1,TGCGCCAGCAGCCAGAATCAACAGGGGACGGGAAACACCATATATTTT,CASSQNQQGTGNTIYF
TRBJ1-5,16,TRBV20-1,-,-,TGCAGTGCTAGAGATAGGGACCTTCTTTATGATCAGCCCCAGCATTTT,CSARDRDLLYDQPQHF
TRBJ2-2,12,TRBV13,-,-,TGTGCCAGCAGACAGGACACCGGGGAGCTGTTTTTT,CASRQDTGELFF
TRBJ2-7,15,TRBV5-1,-,-,TGCGCCAGCAGCTCCCCAGGGAAGCCACTCTACGAGCAGTACTTC,CASSSPGKPLYEQYF
TRBJ2-3,17,TRBV7-6,-,-,TGTGCCAGCAGCTTAGTGAGAGTAGCTGAACGCACAGATACGCAGTATTTT,CASSLVRVAERTDTQYF
TRBJ2-5,15,TRBV11-1,-,-,TGTGCCAGCAGCTTAGGCGGGACAAAGCAAGAGACCCAGTACTTC,CASSLGGTKQETQYF
TRBJ2-7,14,TRBV6-1,-,-,TGTGCCAGCATCCGGTCTAGCGCTCCCTACGAGCAGTACTTC,CASIRSSAPYEQYF
TRBJ2-3,14,TRBV7-9,-,TRBD2,TGTGCCAGCAGCTCGATAGCGGGGTCATATACGCAGTATTTT,CASSSIAGSYTQYF
TRBJ2-1,15,TRBV5-5,-,-,TGTGCCAGCAGCCCCCTTCAAGGGTTCCACAATGAGCAGTTCTTC,CASSPLQGFHNEQFF
TRBJ1-2,15,TRBV30,-,-,TGTGCCTGGAGTGTATTGGGAGGGCTCGACTATGGCTACACCTTC,CAWSVLGGLDYGYTF
TRBJ2-5,11,TRBV29-1,-,-,TGCAGCGTCAGGTACCAAGAGACCCAGTACTTC,CSVRYQETQYF
TRBJ1-5,13,TRBV4-1,-,-,TGCGCCAGCAGCCAGGACAGAAATCAGCCCCAGCATTTT,CASSQDRNQPQHF
TRBJ1-1,14,TRBV7-8,few,TRBD1,TGTGCCAGCAGCGAGACAGGGAGGAACACTGAAGCTTTCTTT,CASSETGRNTEAFF
TRBJ2-7,13,TRBV29-1,once,TRBD1,TGCAGCGTTGGGGGGCCGACAGGGTACGAGCAGTACTTC,CSVGGPTGYEQYF
TRBJ2-1,14,TRBV5-4,-,-,TGTGCCAGCAGCCTCGCCAGCTCCTACAATGAGCAGTTCTTC,CASSLASSYNEQFF
TRBJ2-3,14,TRBV10-3,-,-,TGTGCCATCAAGGGAGACTCTGGCACAGATACGCAGTATTTT,CAIKGDSGTDTQYF
TRBJ2-3,16,TRBV11-1,-,TRBD2,TGTGCCAGCAGCCGGACTAGCGGACCTAGCACAGATACGCAGTATTTT,CASSRTSGPSTDTQYF
TRBJ2-3,13,TRBV29-1,-,TRBD2,TGCAGCGTCCTGGGGGGGAGCACAGATACGCAGTATTTT,CSVLGGSTDTQYF
TRBJ2-7,16,TRBV11-1,-,TRBD1,TGTGCCAGCAGCTTCCCGAGACAGGGGGCGCAGTACGAGCAGTACTTC,CASSFPRQGAQYEQYF
TRBJ2-7,14,TRBV24-1,-,-,TGTGCCACCAGTCGAGGGGATGCCCCCTACGAGCAGTACTTC,CATSRGDAPYEQYF
TRBJ2-7,14,TRBV7-1,-,TRBD1,TGTGCCAGCAGCTCTCGGACAGGGAGCCACGAGCAGTACTTC,CASSSRTGSHEQYF
TRBJ2-1,17,TRBV4-3,-,TRBD2,TGCGCCAGCAGCCAAGATCGTGGACTAGTCCGCTACAATGAGCAGTTCTTC,CASSQDRGLVRYNEQFF
TRBJ1-1,14,TRBV10-1,once,-,TGCGCCAGCATCTCGAGGGGGATGAACACTGAAGCTTTCTTT,CASISRGMNTEAFF
TRBJ1-2,14,TRBV10-3,-,-,TGTGCCATCAGTGAGTCTTTAGACGTGCTTGGCTACACCTTC,CAISESLDVLGYTF
TRBJ2-3,14,TRBV20-1,-,-,TGCAGTGCTATCGACTACCAGAGCACAGATACGCAGTATTTT,CSAIDYQSTDTQYF
TRBJ2-7,16,TRBV9,-,TRBD2,TGTGCCAGCAGCGTAGGTCTAGCGGGCGAGGGCAACAAGCAGTACTTC,CASSVGLAGEGNKQYF
TRBJ2-1,15,TRBV13,-,TRBD2,TGTGCCAGCAGGGTGACTAGCGGGGGGAACAATGAGCAGTTCTTC,CASRVTSGGNNEQFF
TRBJ2-2,14,TRBV10-1,-,-,TGCGCCAGCCAGTCGGGAGTGGGAACCGGGGAGCTGTTTTTT,CASQSGVGTGELFF
TRBJ1-1,12,TRBV20-1,-,TRBD1,TGCAGTGCTTGGACAGGGAACACTGAAGCTTTCTTT,CSAWTGNTEAFF
TRBJ1-1,14,TRBV19,-,-,TGTGCCAGTAGTTATGGCTCCCGCCACACTGAAGCTTTCTTT,CASSYGSRHTEAFF
TRBJ1-3,14,TRBV11-1,-,-,TGTGCCAGCAGCTTAGTAATTTCTGGAAACACCATATATTTT,CASSLVISGNTIYF
TRBJ1-6,13,TRBV28,-,-,TGTGCCAGCAGGTGGACAGACATACTTCCCCTCCACTTT,CASRWTDILPLHF
TRBJ2-7,13,TRBV5-1,-,-,TGCGCCAGCAGCGTCGAGAGGGCCTACGAGCAGTACTTC,CASSVERAYEQYF
TRBJ2-7,12,TRBV12-3/TRBV12-4,few,-,TGTGCCAGCAGTCTGCGAAGGGACGAGCAGTACTTC,CASSLRRDEQYF
TRBJ1-3,11,TRBV30,-,-,TGTGCCTGGAGTATCAGGGACACCATATATTTT,CAWSIRDTIYF
TRBJ2-1,15,TRBV3-1,-,TRBD1,TGTGCCAGCAGCCACGGGGACAGGGCCTACAATGAGCAGTTCTTC,CASSHGDRAYNEQFF
TRBJ2-2,17,TRBV24-1,-,TRBD1,TGTGCCACCAGTGACCTACTTGGACAGGGGGACACCGGGGAGCTGTTTTTT,CATSDLLGQGDTGELFF
TRBJ2-7,15,TRBV15,once,TRBD2,TGTGCCACCAGCAGAGATACTAGCGGGGGCGACGAGCAGTACTTC,CATSRDTSGGDEQYF
TRBJ2-1,15,TRBV5-6,-,-,TGTGCCAGCAGACCCGTAGGGTGGGGGACGAATGAGCAGTTCTTC,CASRPVGWGTNEQFF
TRBJ2-1,14,TRBV2,-,-,TGTGCCAGCACAGGCCTCACGTCCTACAATGAGCAGTTCTTC,CASTGLTSYNEQFF
TRBJ1-5,15,TRBV4-1,-,-,TGCGCCAGCAGCCAAGTTACGGGGGAACATCAGCCCCAGCATTTT,CASSQVTGEHQPQHF
TRBJ2-7,14,TRBV15,-,TRBD1,TGTGCCACCAGCAGAGAAGGGGGCTTTGACGAGCAGTACTTC,CATSREGGFDEQYF
TRBJ2-7,13,TRBV2,-,TRBD1,TGTGCCAGCAGTGTCTACAGGGGGGACGAGCAGTACTTC,CASSVYRGDEQYF